Presented here are 10 T cell receptor beta chains from one specimen sequenced in a study of OX40 agonist ivuxolimab in advanced cancers. Here immunoSEQ multiplex PCR was the method, and the copy in TCRdb shows in-frame clones only, minus some. The data show tens of thousands of clones, more than 80% seen once. The input for sequencing was CD4+ or CD8+ T cells sorted from blood, taken in a trial of the OX40 agonist ivuxolimab. The receptors were sampled from an adult with an advanced solid tumor such as melanoma, head and neck, liver or kidney cancer.

This chain uses TRBV2 with TRBJ2-1; a possible D gene is TRBD1 (5 bases). CDR3 size: 13 residues. CDR1 and CDR2 (germline): SNHLY, FYNNEI. Trimming pared 6 bases from V and 4 bases from J, leaving 10 bases between. The CDR3 DNA is TGTGCCAGCAGAGGGGCCCTGTACAATGAGCAGTTCTTC. It is translated as CASRGALYNEQFF. The full variable domain, in which reference TRBV2 and TRBJ2-1 provide the parts outside the CDR3, is EPEVTQTPSHQVTQMGQEVILRCVPISNHLYFYWYRQILGQKVEFLVSFYNNEISEKSEIFDDQFSVERPDGSNFTLKIRSTKLEDSAMYFCASRGALYNEQFFGPGTRLTVL.

The chain uses TRBV15 and TRBJ1-2, with D perhaps matching TRBD1 (5 bases). The CDR3 runs to 14 residues. V was clipped by 0 bases and J by 3 bases, with 8 bases between them. Per germline, CDR1 LNHNV and CDR2 YYDKDF (reference sequence). The CDR3: CATSRDQGDYGYTF. In DNA, the CDR3 is TGTGCCACCAGCAGAGATCAAGGGGACTATGGCTACACCTTC.

The V gene is TRBV7-2, the J gene TRBJ2-1; D is uncertain. Trimming removed 7 bases at V and 8 bases at J, with 15 bases between. The CDR3 runs 13 residues. The germline V gene has CDR1 SGHTA and CDR2 FQGNSA. The CDR3 bases are TGTGCCAGCACGGTCGGAAGGGAAGATGAGCAGTTCTTC. This encodes CASTVGREDEQFF.

For the CDR3, the DNA is TGTGCCAGCAGTCTGGGACTAGGGGGTGAGACCCAGTACTTC. Its protein is CASSLGLGGETQYF. V is TRBV2 and J is TRBJ2-5, with 8 nucleotides matching TRBD2. The CDR3 runs 14 residues. Germline trimming cut 5 bases from V and 5 bases from J; bases unmatched to any gene: 7. CDR1 is SNHLY, CDR2 FYNNEI, per germline. The whole variable domain, remainder taken from reference TRBV2 and TRBJ2-5, is EPEVTQTPSHQVTQMGQEVILRCVPISNHLYFYWYRQILGQKVEFLVSFYNNEISEKSEIFDDQFSVERPDGSNFTLKIRSTKLEDSAMYFCASSLGLGGETQYFGPGTRLLVL.

The CDR3 region has the DNA TGTGCCAGCAGCCTACAACCGGGCCTCCCATATGGCTACACCTTC. Translating gives CASSLQPGLPYGYTF. This chain uses TRBV11-1 with TRBJ1-2; no firm D call. The CDR3 has 15 amino acids. Germline V gene data show CDR1 as SGHAT and CDR2 as FQDESV (reference sequence). The V and J ends lost 5 bases and 5 bases respectively, with 18 bases between them.

The V and J genes are TRBV19 and TRBJ1-5; TRBD1 aligns across 8 bases. Germline assignment: CDR1 LNHDA and CDR2 SQIVND (reference sequence). Losses at the gene ends were 1 base for V and 7 bases for J; bases not matched to a gene: 9. The CDR3 has 16 residues. Here the CDR3 DNA reads TGTGCCAGTAGTATAGGGGGCAGGGGGCGAGGACAGCCCCAGCATTTT. Protein sequence: CASSIGGRGRGQPQHF.

The chain employs TRBV6-1 and TRBJ2-7; 9 positions match TRBD1. V shed 2 bases and J 3 bases; nucleotides not matched to a gene: 11. The CDR3 is 17 amino acids. Germline V gene data show CDR1 as MNHNS and CDR2 as SASEGT. In DNA form, the CDR3 reads TGTGCCAGCAGTGAACTCCAACGCACGGGACAGGGCTACGAGCAGTACTTC. Translation: CASSELQRTGQGYEQYF.

The rearrangement joins TRBV10-3 to TRBJ1-5; D is ambiguous. The germline V and J ends were trimmed by 5 bases and 0 bases, with 11 bases remaining between them. This CDR3 comprises 15 residues. Germline CDR1 ENHRY, CDR2 SYGVKD. This chain's CDR3 is CAISKGGGSNQPQHF. The CDR3 coding sequence is TGTGCCATCAGTAAAGGAGGCGGTAGCAATCAGCCCCAGCATTTT.

V is TRBV10-2 and J is TRBJ1-5, with 11 positions matching TRBD1. This CDR3 is 16 amino acids long. Germline V gene lookup returns CDR1 WSHSY and CDR2 SAAADI. J lost 7 bases, V lost 8 bases, and 13 bases had no gene match. The CDR3 here is CASSLSGQGARQPQHF. CDR3 nucleotide sequence: TGCGCCAGCTCCCTTAGTGGACAGGGGGCGAGACAGCCCCAGCATTTT.

The chain couples TRBV29-1 to TRBJ2-7; 12 bases map to TRBD1. The CDR3 totals 14 residues. Germline CDR1 SQVTM, CDR2 ANQGSEA. Trimming removed 6 bases from V and 6 bases from J; junction bases left unmatched: 9. CDR3 region: CSVNPGQGAGEQYF. The CDR3 region has the DNA TGCAGCGTGAACCCGGGACAGGGGGCGGGCGAGCAGTACTTC.